The present T cell receptor beta chain was sequenced within a study of shared clonotypes between healthy human individuals. Across the study: Two women and a few men aged 18 to 49 served as donors.

Study processing details: For the immunoSEQ data, sequences were junction-only without quality scores, so filtering differed. Clones were sequenced by immunoSEQ multiplex PCR, and TCRdb holds only the in-frame ones, with some missing. V, J and clone size reflect that table, while D and trimming were determined from the DNA. This sample carries 2 million to 2.5 million clones, 85% to 95% of them seen once, and the ten largest clones take around 0.38%. Trimming removed 0 bases at V and 4 bases at J, with 11 bases between. The germline V gene has CDR1 SEHNR and CDR2 FQNEAQ (reference sequence). The CDR3 runs to 15 residues. Study conclusions and caveats: It was the non-shared clonotypes that had lower generation probabilities than clonotypes shared by all four donors. The sharing of roughly 5% of naive CD4 clonotypes was seen across a handful of donors.

For this clone: What it binds is unknown.

This TCR was sampled from a man between 18 and 35 years old in good health. Some clones in this sample may be carry-over from other donors' samples. Input material: naive CD4+ T cells from PBMCs. Subset reported: CD45RA+ positively selected. The chain is built from TRBV7-9 and TRBJ2-3; D possibly corresponds to TRBD2 (5 bases). As DNA, the CDR3 is TGTGCCAGCAGCTTAGCGGAAGGACTCGCAGATACGCAGTATTTT. This sequence encodes CASSLAEGLADTQYF. The full variable domain, rest sourced from reference TRBV7-9 and TRBJ2-3, is DTGVSQNPRHKITKRGQNVTFRCDPISEHNRLYWYRQTLGQGPEFLTYFQNEAQLEKSRLLSDRFSAERPKGSFSTLEIQRTEQGDSAMYLCASSLAEGLADTQYFGPGTRLTVL.